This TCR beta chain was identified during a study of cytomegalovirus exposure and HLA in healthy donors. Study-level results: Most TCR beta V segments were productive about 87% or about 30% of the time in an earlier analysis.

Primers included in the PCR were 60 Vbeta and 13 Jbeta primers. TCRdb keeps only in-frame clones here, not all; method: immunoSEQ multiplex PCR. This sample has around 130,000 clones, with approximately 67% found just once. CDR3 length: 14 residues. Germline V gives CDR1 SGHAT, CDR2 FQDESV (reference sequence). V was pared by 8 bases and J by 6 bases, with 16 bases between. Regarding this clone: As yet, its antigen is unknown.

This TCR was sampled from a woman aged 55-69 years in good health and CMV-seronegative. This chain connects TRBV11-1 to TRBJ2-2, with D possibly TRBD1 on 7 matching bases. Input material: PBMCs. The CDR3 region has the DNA TGTGCCAGCGGCAGGGGGGCTATGGCCGGGGAGCTGTTTTTT. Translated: CASGRGAMAGELFF. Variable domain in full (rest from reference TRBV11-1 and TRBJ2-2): EAEVAQSPRYKITEKSQAVAFWCDPISGHATLYWYRQILGQGPELLVQFQDESVVDDSQLPKDRFSAERLKGVDSTLKIQPAELGDSAMYLCASGRGAMAGELFFGEGSRLTVL.